The 18 T cell receptor beta chains given below trace back to one sample, sequenced in a study of memory CD4+ T cells and cytomegalovirus serostatus. The sort gate was single viable CD3+CD4+CD8-CD45RO+ cells for memory CD4+ T cells. TCRdb's table, derived via immunoSEQ multiplex PCR, lists solely in-frame clones and lacks some. The sample includes about 92,000 clones, about four fifths of them seen just once. The sample was memory CD4+ T cells from blood. The receptors were sampled from an adult in good health and CMV-seropositive.

The V and J genes are TRBV9 and TRBJ2-5, with 8 bases matching TRBD1. V lost 2 bases to trimming and J lost 3 bases; unmatched junction nucleotides: 0. The CDR3 consists of 13 residues. Germline lookup yields CDR1 SGDLS and CDR2 YYNGEE. Written as DNA, the CDR3 is TGTGCCAGCAGCGTGACAGGGGAAGAGACCCAGTACTTC. It encodes CASSVTGEETQYF.

The chain carries TRBV5-1 and TRBJ1-4; 9 positions match TRBD1. The CDR3 covers 20 residues. Germline CDR1 reads SGHRS; CDR2 reads YFSETQ. The J segment lost 4 bases and the V segment lost 5 bases, leaving 21 bases of the junction unmatched. CDR3 nucleotide sequence: TGCGCCAGCAGGTTTGCATTTTTATCGGGACAGGGACAATATAATGAAAAACTGTTTTTT. Amino acid sequence: CASRFAFLSGQGQYNEKLFF.

The chain couples TRBV5-6 to TRBJ1-3; 8 nucleotides align to TRBD1. The CDR3 contains 16 residues. Germline loops: CDR1 SGHDT, CDR2 YYEEEE. V shed 4 bases and J 4 bases; nucleotides not matched to a gene: 10. In nucleotides, the CDR3 is TGTGCCAGCAGCCCAAGGACAGGGAGTGCCGGAAACACCATATATTTT. Encoded protein: CASSPRTGSAGNTIYF.

V usage is TRBV5-4 and J usage is TRBJ1-4, with D possibly being TRBD1 (6 bases). This CDR3 has 16 residues. V was trimmed by 3 bases and J by 2 bases, leaving 14 bases between them. Germline CDR1 is SGHNT and CDR2 is YYREEE (reference sequence). The CDR3 spells CASSWGAGATNEKLFF. In DNA, the CDR3 is TGTGCCAGCAGCTGGGGGGCAGGGGCGACTAATGAAAAACTGTTTTTT.

The rearrangement links TRBV10-1 to TRBJ2-3; D might be TRBD1 (6 bases). The CDR3 loop spans 12 amino acids. The germline V gene encodes CDR1 WNHNN and CDR2 SYGVQD (reference sequence). The V end lost 6 bases, the J end lost 7 bases, and 11 bases lay between the germline ends. Here the CDR3 reads CASRQDSHTQYF. CDR3 DNA sequence: TGCGCCAGCAGGCAGGACAGTCATACGCAGTATTTT.

The chain couples TRBV10-1 to TRBJ2-5, with unresolved D. Trimming shortened V by 2 bases and J by 2 bases, and 9 bases separated the two germline ends. The germline V gene encodes CDR1 WNHNN and CDR2 SYGVQD (reference sequence). CDR3 length equals 14 residues. The CDR3 here is CASSEQSSQETQYF. In DNA form, the CDR3 reads TGCGCCAGCAGTGAGCAGTCTTCACAAGAGACCCAGTACTTC.

V is TRBV18 and J is TRBJ2-1; 8 nucleotides align to TRBD1. V was clipped by 0 bases and J by 4 bases; unmatched bases: 5. Germline CDR1 KGHSH, CDR2 LQKENI. This CDR3 region has 16 residues. CDR3 coding DNA: TGTGCCAGCTCACCACCGGCCAGGGGGCGATACAATGAGCAGTTCTTC. It specifies CASSPPARGRYNEQFF.

The chain links TRBV2 to TRBJ2-3; D may be TRBD2 (6 bases). Germline assignment: CDR1 SNHLY and CDR2 FYNNEI. Trimming stripped 4 bases from V and 2 bases from J, with 13 bases between. This CDR3 has 15 residues. DNA for the CDR3: TGTGCCAGCAGTGGCAGGGACTTCTACACAGATACGCAGTATTTT. Amino acids: CASSGRDFYTDTQYF.

This sequence joins TRBV5-4 and TRBJ1-1; 7 positions agree with TRBD1. The junction had 4 bases not matched to a gene; V was cut back by 2 bases and J by 0 bases. This CDR3 region has 15 residues. Germline assignment: CDR1 SGHNT and CDR2 YYREEE (reference sequence). The CDR3 bases are TGTGCCAGCAGCTTTCTACAGGGGTTGAACACTGAAGCTTTCTTT. As protein: CASSFLQGLNTEAFF. Full variable domain (remainder filled in from reference TRBV5-4 and TRBJ1-1): ETGVTQSPTHLIKTRGQQVTLRCSSQSGHNTVSWYQQALGQGPQFIFQYYREEENGRGNFPPRFSGLQFPNYSSELNVNALELDDSALYLCASSFLQGLNTEAFFGQGTRLTVV.

This rearrangement joins TRBV19 to TRBJ1-2; 7 nucleotides line up with TRBD1. The germline V gene has CDR1 LNHDA and CDR2 SQIVND (reference sequence). Unmatched junction bases numbered 7, after V lost 5 bases and J lost 4 bases. The CDR3 loop spans 14 amino acids. The CDR3 loop is CASSRSGQTYGYTF. The CDR3 nucleotides read TGTGCCAGTAGTCGTTCGGGACAGACCTATGGCTACACCTTC.

This clone was counted only a few times. The V and J genes are TRBV28 and TRBJ1-5; no definite D call. V dropped 4 bases and J dropped 6 bases, with 7 bases sitting between them. The germline V gene encodes CDR1 MDHEN and CDR2 SYDVKM. The CDR3 spans 12 residues. The CDR3 sequence: CASSSGFQPQHF. The CDR3 bases are TGTGCCAGCAGTTCCGGTTTTCAGCCCCAGCATTTT.

The J gene is TRBJ1-2, the V gene TRBV9, with D unresolved. V lost 3 bases to trimming and J lost 3 bases, with 12 bases between them. CDR1 is SGDLS and CDR2 is YYNGEE in the germline V gene. The CDR3 runs 14 residues. The CDR3 loop reads CASSATRADYGYTF. CDR3 coding DNA: TGTGCCAGCAGCGCCACGAGGGCGGACTATGGCTACACCTTC. The whole variable domain, remainder taken from reference TRBV9 and TRBJ1-2, is DSGVTQTPKHLITATGQRVTLRCSPRSGDLSVYWYQQSLDQGLQFLIQYYNGEERAKGNILERFSAQQFPDLHSELNLSSLELGDSALYFCASSATRADYGYTFGSGTRLTVV.

The V call is TRBV14, the J call TRBJ2-7; perhaps TRBD2 as D (6 bases). The CDR3 consists of 13 residues. Germline-derived CDR1 and CDR2 are SGHDN and FVKESK. Trimming removed 4 bases at V and 0 bases at J, with 7 bases between. The CDR3 DNA is TGTGCCAGCAGCCCGGACTACTCCTACGAGCAGTACTTC. Translation: CASSPDYSYEQYF. The full variable domain, completed using reference TRBV14 and TRBJ2-7, is EAGVTQFPSHSVIEKGQTVTLRCDPISGHDNLYWYRRVMGKEIKFLLHFVKESKQDESGMPNNRFLAERTGGTYSTLKVQPAELEDSGVYFCASSPDYSYEQYFGPGTRLTVT.

The chain joins TRBV2 to TRBJ2-1; 10 nucleotides match TRBD2. V trimming: 9 bases; J trimming: 3 bases; junction bases outside the gene matches: 5. This CDR3 is 14 amino acids long. Germline assignment: CDR1 SNHLY and CDR2 FYNNEI. The CDR3 nucleotides read TGTGCCAGTACTAGCGGGAATTACTACAATGAGCAGTTCTTC. Amino acids: CASTSGNYYNEQFF.

Only a few counts were recorded for this clone. The chain employs TRBV28 and TRBJ1-1; a possible D gene is TRBD1 (5 bases). V was trimmed by 3 bases and J by 12 bases, leaving 14 bases between them. Germline assignment: CDR1 MDHEN and CDR2 SYDVKM. The length of the CDR3 is 12 residues. The CDR3 spells CASSLGQLITFF. CDR3 sequence (DNA): TGTGCCAGCAGTTTGGGGCAGTTGATTACTTTCTTT.

V usage is TRBV28 and J usage is TRBJ2-1; TRBD2 aligns across 7 bases. The CDR3 has 17 amino acids. Germline CDR1 reads MDHEN; CDR2 reads SYDVKM. The V segment lost 4 bases and the J segment 2 bases; nucleotides outside the gene matches: 11. The chain's CDR3 is CASSSPGGRGTYNEQFF. The DNA of the CDR3 is TGTGCCAGCAGTTCCCCGGGCGGGAGAGGAACCTACAATGAGCAGTTCTTC.

The chain links TRBV2 to TRBJ2-7, with 11 bases lining up with TRBD2. This CDR3 comprises 15 residues. Trimming took 3 bases from V and 9 from J; bases not matched to a gene: 10. CDR1 is SNHLY, CDR2 FYNNEI, per germline. The CDR3 spells CASSERSGGAGWQYF. The DNA of the CDR3 is TGTGCCAGCAGTGAGCGTAGCGGGGGGGCCGGTTGGCAGTACTTC.

This clone was detected only once. The chain combines TRBV7-3 with TRBJ2-2; D is perhaps TRBD2 (6 bases). The CDR3 has 14 residues. The V and J ends lost 5 bases and 4 bases respectively, with 11 bases between them. Germline assignment: CDR1 SGHTA and CDR2 FQGTGA. The CDR3 sequence is CASSQNGGTGELFF. The CDR3 DNA sequence: TGTGCCAGCAGCCAAAACGGGGGCACCGGGGAGCTGTTTTTT.